The rows below give T cell receptor beta chains drawn from one sample of a study of siplizumab effects on memory and regulatory T cells. TCRdb's table, derived via immunoSEQ multiplex PCR, lists solely in-frame clones and lacks some. The sample carries over 85,000 clones, around 90% recorded once. Sequencing used CD4+ T cells sorted from blood. The receptors originated from a human donor in good health. CDR3s include the opening cysteine and the closing phenylalanine or tryptophan. The order of the fields is CDR3 length, D gene, V gene, J gene, clone size, CDR3 DNA, CDR3 protein. The D gene is left open where the match is weak. The size entry is marked missing in some rows and otherwise reads once, few, many or a size class.

cdr3_length: 17
d_call: .
v_call: TRBV21-1
j_call: TRBJ1-3
clone_size: .
cdr3_nt: TGTGCCAGCAGCAAAGGCGAAACACCTGGGCCTGGAAACACCATATATTTT
cdr3_aa: CASSKGETPGPGNTIYF

cdr3_length: 17
d_call: .
v_call: TRBV27
j_call: TRBJ2-2
clone_size: .
cdr3_nt: TGTGCCAGCAGTTTAGGTGGCGGGTTTCTTAACACCGGGGAGCTGTTTTTT
cdr3_aa: CASSLGGGFLNTGELFF

cdr3_length: 11
d_call: .
v_call: TRBV6-1
j_call: TRBJ2-5
clone_size: .
cdr3_nt: TGTGCCAGCAGTGAAGTGGAGACCCAGTACTTC
cdr3_aa: CASSEVETQYF

cdr3_length: 13
d_call: .
v_call: TRBV5-1
j_call: TRBJ1-2
clone_size: .
cdr3_nt: TGCGCCAGCAGTTCAGGACAGAACTATGGCTACACCTTC
cdr3_aa: CASSSGQNYGYTF

cdr3_length: 13
d_call: TRBD2
v_call: TRBV19
j_call: TRBJ2-7
clone_size: .
cdr3_nt: TGTGCCAGTAGTGAAGCGGGAGGGTACGAGCAGTACTTC
cdr3_aa: CASSEAGGYEQYF

cdr3_length: 15
d_call: TRBD1
v_call: TRBV7-9
j_call: TRBJ1-5
clone_size: .
cdr3_nt: TGTGCCAGCAGCTTGGGGACAGGGGTGTATCAGCCCCAGCATTTT
cdr3_aa: CASSLGTGVYQPQHF

cdr3_length: 15
d_call: .
v_call: TRBV21-1
j_call: TRBJ1-6
clone_size: .
cdr3_nt: TGTGCCAGCATCCCTCGGGGGACAGAGAATTCACCCCTCCACTTT
cdr3_aa: CASIPRGTENSPLHF

cdr3_length: 14
d_call: TRBD2
v_call: TRBV11-2
j_call: TRBJ2-1
clone_size: few
cdr3_nt: TGTGCCAGCAGCAAAGCGGGGTACTTCAATGAGCAGTTCTTC
cdr3_aa: CASSKAGYFNEQFF

cdr3_length: 16
d_call: .
v_call: TRBV10-2
j_call: TRBJ1-5
clone_size: .
cdr3_nt: TGCGCCAGCAGTGAGTTCGGGGGGCGAAAAAATCAGCCCCAGCATTTT
cdr3_aa: CASSEFGGRKNQPQHF

cdr3_length: 9
d_call: .
v_call: TRBV6-5
j_call: TRBJ1-1
clone_size: .
cdr3_nt: TGTGCCAGCCGGGCTGAAGCTTTCTTT
cdr3_aa: CASRAEAFF

cdr3_length: 11
d_call: .
v_call: TRBV5-8
j_call: TRBJ2-1
clone_size: once
cdr3_nt: TGTGCCAGCACTGTAGACAATGAGCAGTTCTTC
cdr3_aa: CASTVDNEQFF

cdr3_length: 15
d_call: TRBD1
v_call: TRBV11-2
j_call: TRBJ2-5
clone_size: .
cdr3_nt: TGTGCCAGCAGCCCTGGACAGGGGGTGGGCAAGACCCAGTACTTC
cdr3_aa: CASSPGQGVGKTQYF

cdr3_length: 12
d_call: .
v_call: TRBV5-4
j_call: TRBJ1-2
clone_size: .
cdr3_nt: TGTGCCAGCAGCAGGGACGGTTTTGGCTACACCTTC
cdr3_aa: CASSRDGFGYTF

cdr3_length: 14
d_call: .
v_call: TRBV15
j_call: TRBJ1-2
clone_size: once
cdr3_nt: TGTGCCACCAGCAGAGATCTAGGGCAGGGCAGCTACACCTTC
cdr3_aa: CATSRDLGQGSYTF

cdr3_length: 13
d_call: .
v_call: TRBV4-1
j_call: TRBJ1-1
clone_size: .
cdr3_nt: TGCGCCAGCAGCCAAGTGAGAGGGTTTGAAGCTTTCTTT
cdr3_aa: CASSQVRGFEAFF

cdr3_length: 10
d_call: .
v_call: TRBV20-1
j_call: TRBJ1-3
clone_size: once
cdr3_nt: TGCAGTGCTAGTGGAAACACCATATATTTT
cdr3_aa: CSASGNTIYF

cdr3_length: 15
d_call: .
v_call: TRBV11-2
j_call: TRBJ2-1
clone_size: .
cdr3_nt: TGTGCCAGCAGCTTAGATAAACCACACTACAATGAGCAGTTCTTC
cdr3_aa: CASSLDKPHYNEQFF

cdr3_length: 14
d_call: .
v_call: TRBV5-4
j_call: TRBJ1-1
clone_size: once
cdr3_nt: TGTGCCAGCAGCCTAGGACAGAGGAACACTGAAGCTTTCTTT
cdr3_aa: CASSLGQRNTEAFF

cdr3_length: 15
d_call: .
v_call: TRBV5-1
j_call: TRBJ1-4
clone_size: .
cdr3_nt: TGCGCCAGCAGAATGGAGGGAAGTACTAATGAAAAACTGTTTTTT
cdr3_aa: CASRMEGSTNEKLFF

cdr3_length: 18
d_call: TRBD1
v_call: TRBV7-3
j_call: TRBJ1-2
clone_size: .
cdr3_nt: TGTGCCAGCAGCTTAATAAGCCTGGGACAGGGGGTTAACTATGGCTACACCTTC
cdr3_aa: CASSLISLGQGVNYGYTF

cdr3_length: 14
d_call: .
v_call: TRBV7-2
j_call: TRBJ1-2
clone_size: .
cdr3_nt: TGTGCCAGCAGTTCTCCGTTCCCGGAGAAAGGCTACACCTTC
cdr3_aa: CASSSPFPEKGYTF

cdr3_length: 15
d_call: TRBD1
v_call: TRBV6-1
j_call: TRBJ2-7
clone_size: .
cdr3_nt: TGTGCCAGCAGCGAACAGGGGGCCCTTCCCTACGAGCAGTACTTC
cdr3_aa: CASSEQGALPYEQYF

cdr3_length: 14
d_call: .
v_call: TRBV5-1
j_call: TRBJ2-3
clone_size: .
cdr3_nt: TGCGCCAGCAGCCCGGACCCCCAGCCAGATACGCAGTATTTT
cdr3_aa: CASSPDPQPDTQYF

cdr3_length: 15
d_call: TRBD1
v_call: TRBV11-2
j_call: TRBJ2-7
clone_size: .
cdr3_nt: TGTGCCAGCAGCACCGGGACAGGACACTCCTACGAGCAGTACTTC
cdr3_aa: CASSTGTGHSYEQYF

cdr3_length: 15
d_call: .
v_call: TRBV7-9
j_call: TRBJ1-4
clone_size: .
cdr3_nt: TGTGCCAGCAGCCCTCGGGGGTCAACTAATGAAAAACTGTTTTTT
cdr3_aa: CASSPRGSTNEKLFF

cdr3_length: 13
d_call: TRBD1
v_call: TRBV6-1
j_call: TRBJ2-7
clone_size: .
cdr3_nt: TGTGCCAGCAGTTGGGACAGAAGCTACGAGCAGTACTTC
cdr3_aa: CASSWDRSYEQYF

cdr3_length: 19
d_call: TRBD2
v_call: TRBV5-5
j_call: TRBJ2-7
clone_size: .
cdr3_nt: TGTGCCAGCAGCTTTGGGGCCAGCGGGGAGGCTTCCTGGTACTACGAGCAGTACTTC
cdr3_aa: CASSFGASGEASWYYEQYF

cdr3_length: 16
d_call: TRBD2
v_call: TRBV7-9
j_call: TRBJ2-3
clone_size: .
cdr3_nt: TGTGCCAGCAGCTTAGGGCCGGGACTAAGCACAGATACGCAGTATTTT
cdr3_aa: CASSLGPGLSTDTQYF

cdr3_length: 13
d_call: .
v_call: TRBV15
j_call: TRBJ2-1
clone_size: .
cdr3_nt: TGTGCCACCAGCAGAGAATCGGTAAATGAGCAGTTCTTC
cdr3_aa: CATSRESVNEQFF

cdr3_length: 13
d_call: .
v_call: TRBV2
j_call: TRBJ2-7
clone_size: .
cdr3_nt: TGTGCCAGCTGCCGGGACTTTACCTACGAGCAGTACTTC
cdr3_aa: CASCRDFTYEQYF

cdr3_length: 14
d_call: .
v_call: TRBV14
j_call: TRBJ1-6
clone_size: .
cdr3_nt: TGTGCCAGCAGCCAGAGCTGGCCTAATTCACCCCTCCACTTT
cdr3_aa: CASSQSWPNSPLHF

cdr3_length: 15
d_call: .
v_call: TRBV6-1
j_call: TRBJ1-3
clone_size: .
cdr3_nt: TGTGCCAGCAGTCTAGGACACTACTCTGGAAACACCATATATTTT
cdr3_aa: CASSLGHYSGNTIYF

cdr3_length: 15
d_call: TRBD1
v_call: TRBV5-1
j_call: TRBJ2-1
clone_size: .
cdr3_nt: TGCGCCAGCAGCTCCGGGACAGGGGTACACAATGAGCAGTTCTTC
cdr3_aa: CASSSGTGVHNEQFF

cdr3_length: 14
d_call: .
v_call: TRBV18
j_call: TRBJ1-6
clone_size: .
cdr3_nt: TGTGCCAGCTCATTAAACAGGGACCGGTCACCCCTCCACTTT
cdr3_aa: CASSLNRDRSPLHF

cdr3_length: 14
d_call: TRBD1
v_call: TRBV5-1
j_call: TRBJ1-1
clone_size: .
cdr3_nt: TGCGCCAGCAGCTTACAGGGGATGAACACTGAAGCTTTCTTT
cdr3_aa: CASSLQGMNTEAFF

cdr3_length: 16
d_call: TRBD1
v_call: TRBV19
j_call: TRBJ1-4
clone_size: .
cdr3_nt: TGTGCCAGTAGTATGGGAACGGACAGGGGTAATGAAAAACTGTTTTTT
cdr3_aa: CASSMGTDRGNEKLFF

cdr3_length: 16
d_call: TRBD1
v_call: TRBV5-6
j_call: TRBJ1-1
clone_size: .
cdr3_nt: TGTGCCAGCAGCTTGACAGGGGGCCAAGCGGTCACTGAAGCTTTCTTT
cdr3_aa: CASSLTGGQAVTEAFF

cdr3_length: 16
d_call: TRBD2
v_call: TRBV5-1
j_call: TRBJ2-2
clone_size: .
cdr3_nt: TGCGCCAGCAGCCTGACTAGCGGGAGTTGGACCGGGGAGCTGTTTTTT
cdr3_aa: CASSLTSGSWTGELFF

cdr3_length: 12
d_call: .
v_call: TRBV6-5
j_call: TRBJ2-5
clone_size: .
cdr3_nt: TGTGCCAGCAGTACAATGGGGAAGACCCAGTACTTC
cdr3_aa: CASSTMGKTQYF

cdr3_length: 15
d_call: .
v_call: TRBV27
j_call: TRBJ1-4
clone_size: .
cdr3_nt: TGTGCCAGTAAATTTCTCTCTACAACTAATGAAAAACTGTTTTTT
cdr3_aa: CASKFLSTTNEKLFF

cdr3_length: 13
d_call: TRBD1
v_call: TRBV6-5
j_call: TRBJ1-1
clone_size: .
cdr3_nt: TGTGCCAGCAGTTACGACAGGGGAACTGAAGCTTTCTTT
cdr3_aa: CASSYDRGTEAFF

cdr3_length: 13
d_call: TRBD2
v_call: TRBV9
j_call: TRBJ2-1
clone_size: once
cdr3_nt: TGTGCCAGCAGCACGGGACTAGTCAATGAGCAGTTCTTC
cdr3_aa: CASSTGLVNEQFF

cdr3_length: 11
d_call: .
v_call: TRBV11-2
j_call: TRBJ1-1
clone_size: .
cdr3_nt: TGTGCCAGCAGCTCCCTCACTGAAGCTTTCTTT
cdr3_aa: CASSSLTEAFF

cdr3_length: 15
d_call: TRBD1
v_call: TRBV6-1
j_call: TRBJ2-1
clone_size: .
cdr3_nt: TGTGCCAGCAGTGCCGGACAGGGGGCAAGAAATGAGCAGTTCTTC
cdr3_aa: CASSAGQGARNEQFF

cdr3_length: 13
d_call: .
v_call: TRBV25-1
j_call: TRBJ1-6
clone_size: .
cdr3_nt: TGTGCCAGCAATTCAGGGTGGGGTTCACCCCTCCACTTT
cdr3_aa: CASNSGWGSPLHF

cdr3_length: 16
d_call: TRBD2
v_call: TRBV6-1
j_call: TRBJ2-1
clone_size: .
cdr3_nt: TGTGCCAGCAGTCAAGACGGACTAGCGGACTTCAATGAGCAGTTCTTC
cdr3_aa: CASSQDGLADFNEQFF

cdr3_length: 16
d_call: .
v_call: TRBV29-1
j_call: TRBJ2-5
clone_size: .
cdr3_nt: TGCAGCGTTGAAGATGGGGGGGGGCGAATCAAAGAGACCCAGTACTTC
cdr3_aa: CSVEDGGGRIKETQYF

cdr3_length: 16
d_call: .
v_call: TRBV11-2
j_call: TRBJ2-6
clone_size: .
cdr3_nt: TGTGCCAGCAGGGACCCGAGGTTATTTGGGGCCAACGTCCTGACTTTC
cdr3_aa: CASRDPRLFGANVLTF

cdr3_length: 16
d_call: TRBD1
v_call: TRBV27
j_call: TRBJ1-5
clone_size: once
cdr3_nt: TGTGCCAGCCCAGTTGGGACAGTCCATAGCAATCAGCCCCAGCATTTT
cdr3_aa: CASPVGTVHSNQPQHF

cdr3_length: 16
d_call: TRBD2
v_call: TRBV5-1
j_call: TRBJ2-5
clone_size: few
cdr3_nt: TGCGCCAGCAGCCCCTTGCCTAGCGGGGCCGGACAGACCCAGTACTTC
cdr3_aa: CASSPLPSGAGQTQYF